Only a few counts were recorded for the clone carrying this T cell receptor beta chain. Its antigen is as yet unknown. Constant-segment primers served in 5'RACE that generated TCR alpha and TCR beta cDNA libraries bearing sample barcodes and UMIs. TCRdb itself ran the 5' RACE reads through MiXCR, one entry per CDR3 protein. The sample contains fewer than 500,000 distinct CDR3 sequences, around a quarter of which appear only once. This sample is drawn from a study of T-cell memory formation after mild COVID-19. General study results and limits: The study found balanced CD4/CD8 in clones contracting day 15 to 85 and a CD4+ lean in later expanders.

The CDR3 sequence is 14 residues long. The V end was cut by 5 bases, the J end by 2 bases, with 9 bases between. Germline CDR1 reads KGHDR; CDR2 reads SFDVKD. J is TRBJ2-1 and V is TRBV24-1; TRBD2 is a possible D gene (6 bases). Specimen: PBMCs or a T cell subset sorted from them (not recorded which). The receptor was derived from an adult woman who had mild COVID-19 (a few samples of this study predate the infection). Cell type and time point are not known. CDR3 residues: CATSAAGPYNEQFF. DNA for the CDR3: TGTGCCACCAGTGCGGCGGGGCCCTACAATGAGCAGTTCTTC.